Each of the 17 T cell receptor beta chains below was sequenced from the same sample in a study of CD8+CD57+ T cells in acquired aplastic anemia. Both TCR beta VDJ combination and CDR3 sequence profiling were carried out. Genomic DNA was the template for this profiling. In TCRdb, the reads were re-called with MiXCR into one record per CDR3 protein. Of some 150,000 distinct CDR3 sequences detected, less than 45% appear once; the ten largest clones hold under 9%. The material sequenced was sorted CD4+, CD8+, or CD8+CD57+ T cells (not recorded which) from PBMCs. These TCRs come from a human donor in good health, serving as a control.

This clonotype appeared many times. The chain recombines TRBV7-2 with TRBJ1-6; D is undetermined. The germline V and J ends were trimmed by 3 bases and 8 bases, with 14 bases remaining between them. Germline values: CDR1 SGHTA, CDR2 FQGNSA. There are 15 residues in the CDR3. The CDR3 DNA reads TGTGCCAGCAGCTTTGCGGGGTTCCGGGATTCACCCCTCCACTTT. Translation: CASSFAGFRDSPLHF. Using reference TRBV7-2 and TRBJ1-6 for the parts outside the CDR3, the full variable domain is GAGVSQSPSNKVTEKGKDVELRCDPISGHTALYWYRQSLGQGLEFLIYFQGNSAPDKSGLPSDRFSAERTGGSVSTLTIQRTQQEDSAVYLCASSFAGFRDSPLHFGNGTRLTVT.

For this clonotype: At one boundary the junction diverges from the germline segment, which might be a read error. The chain is built from TRBV20-1 and TRBJ1-6; D uncertain. The CDR3 consists of 15 residues. Germline V CDR1 and CDR2: DFQATT, SNEGSKA (reference sequence). In DNA form, the CDR3 reads TGCAGTGCTAGAGATTTAGTCAGGCGTAGGGCACCCCCCCACTTT. Its protein is CSARDLVRRRAPPHF.

In regard to this clonotype: A read error may be the cause here, since a much bigger clone is one base away. The chain has TRBV6-5 and TRBJ1-1; 8 bases align to TRBD1. The CDR3 has 16 amino acids. The V gene end was trimmed by 3 bases and the J gene end by 1 base; junction bases not matched to a gene: 7. Germline CDR1 reads MNHEY; CDR2 reads SVGAGI. The CDR3: CASSYSRTGSNTEAFF. CDR3 bases: TGTGCCAGCAGTTATTCACGGACAGGGTCGAACACTGAAGCTTTCTTT.

Comment on this clonotype: At one boundary the junction diverges from the germline segment, which might be a read error. The chain is built from TRBV19 and TRBJ2-7; TRBD1 agrees at 11 bases. This CDR3 contains 14 residues. Germline assignment: CDR1 LNHDA and CDR2 SQIVND (reference sequence). The CDR3 reads CASRMGQGVDERYF. The CDR3, as DNA: TGTGCCAGTAGAATGGGACAGGGGGTTGACGAGCGGTACTTC.

The chain carries TRBV25-1 and TRBJ2-7; the D gene is possibly TRBD1 (6 bases). The length of the CDR3 is 15 residues. The germline V gene encodes CDR1 MGHDK and CDR2 SYGVNS. The ends were cut back, 2 bases at V and 6 bases at J, with 17 bases in the middle. The CDR3 sequence: CASSEMGAPSVEQYF. Written as DNA, the CDR3 is TGTGCCAGCAGTGAAATGGGGGCTCCGAGCGTCGAGCAGTACTTC.

This clonotype appeared a few times. A much larger clone is a single base away; this may be a read error. The chain employs TRBV7-9 and TRBJ2-1; no clear D gene. Germline V gene sequence: CDR1 SEHNR, CDR2 FQNEAQ (reference sequence). The length of the CDR3 is 13 residues. CDR3 DNA sequence: TGTGTCAGCTTGGCAGGATCACGCGGTGAGCAGTTCTTC. Its protein product is CVSLAGSRGEQFF.

This clonotype was seen many times. V usage is TRBV4-2 and J usage is TRBJ1-1; 8 bases line up with TRBD1. The CDR3 loop spans 16 amino acids. J gave up 4 bases and V 4 bases, and 11 bases lay outside the gene matches. Per the germline V gene, CDR1 is LGHNA and CDR2 is YNFKEQ. In DNA, the CDR3 is TGTGCCAGCAGCCCCAGGGGGCGGGGGCGCGTCACTGAAGCTTTCTTT. It encodes CASSPRGRGRVTEAFF.

The CDR3 here is CASSSTGLADYNEQFF. For the CDR3, the DNA is TGTGCCAGCAGCTCGACGGGACTAGCAGATTACAATGAGCAGTTCTTC. This chain connects TRBV9 to TRBJ2-1, with 9 bases aligning to TRBD2. CDR1 SGDLS and CDR2 YYNGEE come from the germline V gene. The CDR3 totals 16 residues. V gave up 4 bases and J gave up 4 bases; unmatched junction bases: 9.

The sample holds a few counts of this clonotype. This chain links TRBV18 with TRBJ2-1; the match to TRBD1 covers 9 bases. J lost 4 bases, V lost 3 bases, and 4 bases had no gene match. CDR3 length equals 15 residues. CDR1 and CDR2 (germline): KGHSH, LQKENI. The CDR3 spells CASSPGQGPYNEQFF. In DNA form, the CDR3 reads TGTGCCAGCTCACCGGGACAGGGTCCGTACAATGAGCAGTTCTTC.

This clonotype has at least ten counts. The CDR3 region is CSASVGISNQPQHF. The CDR3 bases are TGCAGTGCTAGTGTTGGGATTAGCAATCAGCCCCAGCATTTT. The genes are TRBV20-1 and TRBJ1-5; D not certain. The V end was cut by 3 bases, the J end by 0 bases, with 9 bases between. The CDR3 totals 14 residues. The V gene's germline CDR1 is DFQATT and CDR2 SNEGSKA (reference sequence).

The chain combines TRBV20-1 with TRBJ1-1, with 8 bases lining up with TRBD1. There are 11 residues in the CDR3. V dropped 5 bases and J dropped 14; count of bases not matched to a gene: 10. Germline CDR1 DFQATT, CDR2 SNEGSKA (reference sequence). The DNA for the CDR3 is TGCAGTGCTTATACAGGGGGTTGGGCCTTCTTT. It encodes CSAYTGGWAFF.

V and J are TRBV29-1 and TRBJ1-1; tentatively, D is TRBD1 (5 bases). The CDR3 runs to 14 residues. Germline V gene data show CDR1 as SQVTM and CDR2 as ANQGSEA. Trimming removed 7 bases at V and 2 bases at J, with 17 bases between. The DNA for the CDR3 is TGCAGCGCAGGGAACCTAAACAGAAACACTGAAGCTTTCTTT. It translates to CSAGNLNRNTEAFF.

This chain uses TRBV29-1 with TRBJ1-2; no definite D call. This CDR3 region has 14 residues. CDR1 is SQVTM, CDR2 ANQGSEA, per germline. V lost 2 bases, J lost 8 bases, and 18 bases lay in between. As DNA, the CDR3 is TGCAGCGTTGAAAATCCTGGGCAGGTTAACGGCTACACCTTC. Residues: CSVENPGQVNGYTF.

This clonotype was detected only once. The genes are TRBV2 and TRBJ2-7; D is ambiguous. This CDR3 has 12 residues. V shed 8 bases and J shed 1 base, with 9 bases lying between them. Germline-derived CDR1 and CDR2 are SNHLY and FYNNEI. CDR3 bases: TGTGCCAGCTCGTACGGTTCCTACGAGCAGTACTTC. Protein sequence: CASSYGSYEQYF.

This clonotype was counted ten times or more. The chain is built from TRBV7-2 and TRBJ2-7; D uncertain. CDR3 size: 13 residues. Trimming cost V 0 bases and J 7 bases, with 10 bases left between them. Germline-derived CDR1 and CDR2 are SGHTA and FQGNSA. Here the CDR3 DNA reads TGTGCCAGCAGCTTAGCGAGCGTCTCGGAGCAGTACTTC. Its protein product is CASSLASVSEQYF.

There are a few counts of this clonotype. J is TRBJ1-1 and V is TRBV15, with unresolved D. The CDR3 is 14 residues long. V was clipped by 0 bases and J by 0 bases, with 5 bases between them. CDR1 is LNHNV, CDR2 YYDKDF, per germline (reference sequence). CDR3 in amino acids: CATSREPVNTEAFF. Written as DNA, the CDR3 is TGTGCCACCAGCAGAGAGCCCGTGAACACTGAAGCTTTCTTT.

This clonotype was recorded at least ten times. The V gene is TRBV6-1, the J gene TRBJ1-5; 9 nucleotides line up with TRBD1. Looked up from germline, CDR1 is MNHNS and CDR2 is SASEGT. The V and J ends lost 7 bases and 4 bases, in that order; junction bases with no gene match: 5. CDR3 size: 14 residues. CDR3 sequence reads: CASILGQGNQPQHF. The DNA for the CDR3 is TGTGCCAGCATTCTGGGACAGGGAAATCAGCCCCAGCATTTT.